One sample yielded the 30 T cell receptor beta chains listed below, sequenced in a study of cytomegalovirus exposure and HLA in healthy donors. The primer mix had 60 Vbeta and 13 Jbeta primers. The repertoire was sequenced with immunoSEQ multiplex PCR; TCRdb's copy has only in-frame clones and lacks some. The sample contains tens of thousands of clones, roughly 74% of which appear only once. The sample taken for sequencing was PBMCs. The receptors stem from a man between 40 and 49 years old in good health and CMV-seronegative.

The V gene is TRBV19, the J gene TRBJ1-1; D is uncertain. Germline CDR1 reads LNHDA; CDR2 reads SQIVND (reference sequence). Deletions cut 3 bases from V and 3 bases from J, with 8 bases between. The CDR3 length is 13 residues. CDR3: CASSIRWDTEAFF. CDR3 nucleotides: TGTGCCAGTAGTATCAGGTGGGACACTGAAGCTTTCTTT.

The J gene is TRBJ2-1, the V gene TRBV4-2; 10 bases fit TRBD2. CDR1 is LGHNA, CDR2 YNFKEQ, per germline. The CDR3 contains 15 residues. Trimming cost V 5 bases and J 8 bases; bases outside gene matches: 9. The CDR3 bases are TGTGCCAGCAGCGGCCCTAGGAGCGGGGGGGATGAGCAGTTCTTC. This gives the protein CASSGPRSGGDEQFF.

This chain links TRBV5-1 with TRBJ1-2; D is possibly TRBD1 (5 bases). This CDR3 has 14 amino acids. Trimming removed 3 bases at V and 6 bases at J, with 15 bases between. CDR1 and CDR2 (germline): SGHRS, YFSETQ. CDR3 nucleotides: TGCGCCAGCAGCTCTACAAGGGGTAGAGATGGCTACACCTTC. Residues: CASSSTRGRDGYTF.

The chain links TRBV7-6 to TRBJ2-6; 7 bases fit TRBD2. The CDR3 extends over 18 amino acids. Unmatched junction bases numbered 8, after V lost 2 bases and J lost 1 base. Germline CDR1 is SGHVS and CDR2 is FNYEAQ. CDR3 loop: CASSLSPGGSSGANVLTF. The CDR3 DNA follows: TGTGCCAGCAGCTTATCTCCAGGCGGGAGTTCTGGGGCCAACGTCCTGACTTTC.

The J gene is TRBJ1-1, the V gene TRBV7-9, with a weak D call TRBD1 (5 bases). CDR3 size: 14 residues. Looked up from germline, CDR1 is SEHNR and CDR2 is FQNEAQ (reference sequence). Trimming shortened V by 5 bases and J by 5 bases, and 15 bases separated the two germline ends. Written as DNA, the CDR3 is TGTGCCAGCAGCACGGGGTGGGGGAGGACTGAAGCTTTCTTT. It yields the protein CASSTGWGRTEAFF.

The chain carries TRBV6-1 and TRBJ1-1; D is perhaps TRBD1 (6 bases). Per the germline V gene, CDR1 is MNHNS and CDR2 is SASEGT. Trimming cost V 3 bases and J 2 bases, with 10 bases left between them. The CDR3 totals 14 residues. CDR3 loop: CASSEPGDNTEAFF. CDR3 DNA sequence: TGTGCCAGCAGTGAGCCAGGGGATAACACTGAAGCTTTCTTT.

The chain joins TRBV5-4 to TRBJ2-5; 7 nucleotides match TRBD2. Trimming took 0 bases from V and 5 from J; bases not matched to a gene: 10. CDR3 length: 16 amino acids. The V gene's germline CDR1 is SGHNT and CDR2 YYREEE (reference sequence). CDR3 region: CASSLGKRGWEETQYF. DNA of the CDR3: TGTGCCAGCAGCTTGGGCAAGCGGGGCTGGGAGGAGACCCAGTACTTC.

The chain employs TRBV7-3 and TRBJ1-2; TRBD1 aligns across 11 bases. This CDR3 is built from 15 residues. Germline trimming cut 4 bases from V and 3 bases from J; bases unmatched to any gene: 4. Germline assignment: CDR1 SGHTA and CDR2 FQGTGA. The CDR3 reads CASSSGQGAYYGYTF. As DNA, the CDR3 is TGTGCCAGCAGCTCCGGACAGGGGGCTTACTATGGCTACACCTTC.

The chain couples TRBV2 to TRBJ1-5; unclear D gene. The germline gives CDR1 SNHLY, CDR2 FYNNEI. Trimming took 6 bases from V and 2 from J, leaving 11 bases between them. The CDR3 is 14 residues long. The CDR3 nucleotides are TGTGCCAGCAGCTCGTTGGGCGGCAATCAGCCCCAGCATTTT. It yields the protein CASSSLGGNQPQHF. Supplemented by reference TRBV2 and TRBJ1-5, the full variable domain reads EPEVTQTPSHQVTQMGQEVILRCVPISNHLYFYWYRQILGQKVEFLVSFYNNEISEKSEIFDDQFSVERPDGSNFTLKIRSTKLEDSAMYFCASSSLGGNQPQHFGDGTRLSIL.

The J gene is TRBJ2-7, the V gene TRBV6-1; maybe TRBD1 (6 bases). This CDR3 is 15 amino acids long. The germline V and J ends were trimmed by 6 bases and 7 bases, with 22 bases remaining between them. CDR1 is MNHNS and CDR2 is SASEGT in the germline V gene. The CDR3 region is CASSGQTLGPSEQYF. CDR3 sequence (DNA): TGTGCCAGCAGCGGACAGACCCTCGGGCCGAGTGAGCAGTACTTC.

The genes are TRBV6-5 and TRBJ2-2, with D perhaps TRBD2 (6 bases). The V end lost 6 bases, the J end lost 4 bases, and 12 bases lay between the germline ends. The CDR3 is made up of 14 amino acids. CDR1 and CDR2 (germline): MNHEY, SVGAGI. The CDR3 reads CASRPGGGTGELFF. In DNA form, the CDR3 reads TGTGCCAGCAGGCCCGGGGGTGGCACCGGGGAGCTGTTTTTT.

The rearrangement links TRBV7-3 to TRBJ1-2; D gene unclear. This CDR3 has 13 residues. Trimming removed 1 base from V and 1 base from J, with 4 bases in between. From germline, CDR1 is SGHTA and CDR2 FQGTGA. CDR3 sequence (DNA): TGTGCCAGCAGCTTAAACAATAACTATGGCTACACCTTC. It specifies CASSLNNNYGYTF.

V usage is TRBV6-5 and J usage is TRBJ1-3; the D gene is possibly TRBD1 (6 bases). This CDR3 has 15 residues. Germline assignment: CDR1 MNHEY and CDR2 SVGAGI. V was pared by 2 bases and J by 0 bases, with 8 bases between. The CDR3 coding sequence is TGTGCCAGCAGTTACAGGGGGGGCTCTGGAAACACCATATATTTT. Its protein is CASSYRGGSGNTIYF.

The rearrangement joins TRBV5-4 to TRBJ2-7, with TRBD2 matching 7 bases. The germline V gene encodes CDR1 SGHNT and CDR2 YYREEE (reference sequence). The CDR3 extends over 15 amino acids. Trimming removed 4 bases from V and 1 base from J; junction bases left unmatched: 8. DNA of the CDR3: TGTGCCAGCAGCCGGTCGGGGGGAAAATCCTACGAGCAGTACTTC. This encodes CASSRSGGKSYEQYF.

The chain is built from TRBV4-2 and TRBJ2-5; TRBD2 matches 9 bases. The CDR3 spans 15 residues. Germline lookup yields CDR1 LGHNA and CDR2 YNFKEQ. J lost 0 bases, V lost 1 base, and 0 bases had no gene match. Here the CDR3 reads CASSQASGNQETQYF. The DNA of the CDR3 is TGTGCCAGCAGCCAAGCTAGCGGGAACCAAGAGACCCAGTACTTC.

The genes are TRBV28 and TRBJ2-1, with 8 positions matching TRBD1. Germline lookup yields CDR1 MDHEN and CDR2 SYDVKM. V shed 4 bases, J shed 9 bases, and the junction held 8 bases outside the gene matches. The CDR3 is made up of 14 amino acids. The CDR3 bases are TGTGCCAGCAGTTCACAGGGGGTTACTTTTGAGCAGTTCTTC. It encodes CASSSQGVTFEQFF.

Written as DNA, the CDR3 is TGCGCCAGCAGCCCCCTCGCTGGGGGGGCCGTTACCGGGGAGCTGTTTTTT. Translated: CASSPLAGGAVTGELFF. The chain recombines TRBV5-1 with TRBJ2-2; TRBD2 is a possible D gene (7 bases). Germline CDR1 SGHRS, CDR2 YFSETQ. The CDR3 totals 17 residues. The V and J ends lost 4 bases and 5 bases respectively, with 21 bases between them.

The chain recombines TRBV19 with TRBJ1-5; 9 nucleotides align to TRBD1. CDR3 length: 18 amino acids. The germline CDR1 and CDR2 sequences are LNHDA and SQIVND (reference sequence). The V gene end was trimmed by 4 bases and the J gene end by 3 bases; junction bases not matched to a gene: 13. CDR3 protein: CASSRTHRGLRANQPQHF. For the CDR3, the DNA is TGTGCCAGTAGTAGAACACACAGGGGGCTTAGGGCCAATCAGCCCCAGCATTTT.

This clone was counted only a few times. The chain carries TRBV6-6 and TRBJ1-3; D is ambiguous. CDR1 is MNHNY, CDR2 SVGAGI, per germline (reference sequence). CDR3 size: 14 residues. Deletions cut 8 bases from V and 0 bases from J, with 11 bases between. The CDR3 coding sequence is TGTGCCAGCGGAAGGTCAGGCTCTGGAAACACCATATATTTT. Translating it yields CASGRSGSGNTIYF.

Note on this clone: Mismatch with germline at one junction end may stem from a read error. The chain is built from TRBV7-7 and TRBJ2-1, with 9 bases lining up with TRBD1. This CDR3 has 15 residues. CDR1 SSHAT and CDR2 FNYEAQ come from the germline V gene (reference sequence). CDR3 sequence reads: CASSLADRGNDEQFF. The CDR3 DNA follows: TGTGCTAGCAGCTTAGCTGACAGGGGGAACGATGAGCAGTTCTTC.

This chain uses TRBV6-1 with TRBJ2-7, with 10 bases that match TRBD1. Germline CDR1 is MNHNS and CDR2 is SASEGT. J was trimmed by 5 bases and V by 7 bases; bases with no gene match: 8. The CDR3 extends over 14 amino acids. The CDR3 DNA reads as TGTGCCAGCACCCCGACAGGGGGCATCGACGAGCAGTACTTC. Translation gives CASTPTGGIDEQYF.

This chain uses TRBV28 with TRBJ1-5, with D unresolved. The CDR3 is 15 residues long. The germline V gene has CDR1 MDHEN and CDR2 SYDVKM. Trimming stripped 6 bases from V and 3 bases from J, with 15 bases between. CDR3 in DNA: TGTGCCAGCAGCCCCACCCGGGTCTCCAATCAGCCCCAGCATTTT. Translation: CASSPTRVSNQPQHF.

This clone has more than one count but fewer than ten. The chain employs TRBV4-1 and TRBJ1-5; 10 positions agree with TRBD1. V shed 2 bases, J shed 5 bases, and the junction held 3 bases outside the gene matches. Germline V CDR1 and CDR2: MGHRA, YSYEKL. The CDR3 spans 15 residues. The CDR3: CASSQWDRGDQPQHF. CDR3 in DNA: TGCGCCAGCAGCCAATGGGACAGGGGAGATCAGCCCCAGCATTTT.

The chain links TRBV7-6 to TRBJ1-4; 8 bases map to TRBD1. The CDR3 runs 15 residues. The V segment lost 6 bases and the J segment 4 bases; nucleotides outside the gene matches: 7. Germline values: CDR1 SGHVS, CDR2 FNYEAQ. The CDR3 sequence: CASRLTGEGNEKLFF. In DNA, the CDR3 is TGTGCCAGCAGGCTGACAGGGGAGGGTAATGAAAAACTGTTTTTT.

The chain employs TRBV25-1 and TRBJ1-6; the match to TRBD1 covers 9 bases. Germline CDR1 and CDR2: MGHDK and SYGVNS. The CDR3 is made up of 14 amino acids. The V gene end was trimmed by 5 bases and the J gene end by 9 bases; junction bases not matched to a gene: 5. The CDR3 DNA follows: TGTGCCAGCAGTAACCGGGACAGGGTTTCACCCCTCCACTTT. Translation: CASSNRDRVSPLHF.

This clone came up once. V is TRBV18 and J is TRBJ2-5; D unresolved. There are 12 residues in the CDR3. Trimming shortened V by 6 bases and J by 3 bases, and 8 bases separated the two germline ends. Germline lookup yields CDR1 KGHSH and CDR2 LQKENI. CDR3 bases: TGTGCCAGCTCGCCTACCGAAGAGACCCAGTACTTC. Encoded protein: CASSPTEETQYF.

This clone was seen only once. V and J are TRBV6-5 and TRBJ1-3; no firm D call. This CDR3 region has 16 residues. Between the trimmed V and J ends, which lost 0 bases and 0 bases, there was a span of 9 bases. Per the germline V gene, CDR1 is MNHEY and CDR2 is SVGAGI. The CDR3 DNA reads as TGTGCCAGCAGTTACTCGTCCCAGATCTCTGGAAACACCATATATTTT. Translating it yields CASSYSSQISGNTIYF.

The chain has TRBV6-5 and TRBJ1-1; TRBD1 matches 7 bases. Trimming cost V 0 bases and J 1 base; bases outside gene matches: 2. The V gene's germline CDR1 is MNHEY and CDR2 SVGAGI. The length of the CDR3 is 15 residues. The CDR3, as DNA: TGTGCCAGCAGTTACTCGGGACAGAGGAACACTGAAGCTTTCTTT. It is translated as CASSYSGQRNTEAFF.

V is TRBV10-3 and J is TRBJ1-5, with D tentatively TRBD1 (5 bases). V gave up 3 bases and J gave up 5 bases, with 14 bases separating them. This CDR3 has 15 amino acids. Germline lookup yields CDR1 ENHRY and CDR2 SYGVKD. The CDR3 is CAISDSGQRDQPQHF. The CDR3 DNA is TGTGCCATCAGTGACTCAGGACAAAGGGATCAGCCCCAGCATTTT.

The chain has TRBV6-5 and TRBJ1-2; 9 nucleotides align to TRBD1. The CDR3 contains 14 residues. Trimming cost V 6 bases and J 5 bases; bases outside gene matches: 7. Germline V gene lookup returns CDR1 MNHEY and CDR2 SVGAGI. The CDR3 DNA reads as TGTGCCAGCAGCATCCGAGACAGGGGGTATGGCTACACCTTC. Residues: CASSIRDRGYGYTF.